This is a list of T cell receptor beta chains from one sample in a study of technical replicates of blood from a few donors. Libraries were prepared by immunoSEQ multiplex PCR; TCRdb keeps only in-frame clonotypes and omits some of them. The table lists 60,000 to 85,000 clones, approximately 93% of them singletons, with 0.3% to 0.45% in the top ten. The specimen was T cells isolated from PBMCs. The receptors derive from a human donor in good health. CDR3s include the opening cysteine and the closing phenylalanine or tryptophan. The D gene is left open where the match is weak. Size is omitted from some rows. Given values are once, few, many or a class for expanded clones.

d_call j_call v_call clone_size cdr3_aa cdr3_nt
. TRBJ1-2 TRBV5-1 . CASSFRDSGYGYTF TGCGCCAGCAGCTTCCGAGACTCTGGCTATGGCTACACCTTC
. TRBJ2-1 TRBV7-9 . CASSLTSGWSYNEQFF TGTGCCAGCAGCTTAACCAGCGGATGGTCCTACAATGAGCAGTTCTTC
. TRBJ2-5 TRBV7-9 . CASSFSPGGETQYF TGTGCCAGCAGCTTTAGTCCAGGAGGAGAGACCCAGTACTTC
. TRBJ2-1 TRBV20-1 . CSASRRDEQFF TGCAGTGCTAGCCGGAGGGATGAGCAGTTCTTC
. TRBJ2-5 TRBV6-5 . CASKGLPIETQYF TGTGCCAGCAAAGGACTCCCAATCGAGACCCAGTACTTC
. TRBJ1-2 TRBV19 . CASSMGDTLPYGYTF TGTGCCAGTAGTATGGGGGACACTCTACCCTATGGCTACACCTTC
TRBD2 TRBJ2-7 TRBV6-5 . CASSLRGGEQYF TGTGCCAGCAGCCTACGGGGGGGAGAGCAGTACTTC
. TRBJ2-6 TRBV27 once CASSYERGLTGANVLTF TGTGCCAGCAGTTACGAAAGGGGCTTGACTGGGGCCAACGTCCTGACTTTC
TRBD1 TRBJ2-1 TRBV11-3 . CASSPGQGAKTYNEQFF TGTGCCAGCAGCCCGGGACAGGGGGCGAAGACCTACAATGAGCAGTTCTTC
. TRBJ1-2 TRBV2 . CASSDNLGYTF TGTGCCAGCAGTGATAATCTGGGCTACACCTTC
. TRBJ2-7 TRBV6-1 . CASIKGLDYEQYF TGTGCCAGCATTAAGGGACTGGACTACGAGCAGTACTTC
TRBD1 TRBJ1-5 TRBV7-8 . CASSLPGQGAKQPQHF TGTGCCAGCAGCTTACCGGGACAGGGGGCAAAGCAGCCCCAGCATTTT
TRBD2 TRBJ2-7 TRBV7-9 . CASSLVPAGGPYEQYF TGTGCCAGCAGCTTAGTACCGGCGGGAGGGCCGTACGAGCAGTACTTC
. TRBJ1-5 TRBV19 . CASSILEYSNQPQHF TGTGCCAGTAGTATTTTAGAATATAGCAATCAGCCCCAGCATTTT
TRBD1 TRBJ2-7 TRBV30 . CAYERGQGSEQYF TGTGCCTACGAACGGGGACAGGGGTCCGAGCAGTACTTC
. TRBJ1-2 TRBV5-1 . CASSLGDDRLRGYTF TGCGCCAGCAGCTTGGGGGATGACAGGCTTCGAGGCTACACCTTC
TRBD1 TRBJ2-7 TRBV5-1 . CASSSISRDRGYEQYF TGCGCCAGCAGCTCAATTAGTCGGGACAGGGGGTATGAGCAGTACTTC
. TRBJ2-5 TRBV20-1 . CSVLPWETQYF TGCAGTGTCCTACCCTGGGAGACCCAGTACTTC
. TRBJ1-4 TRBV27 . CASSPGTREKLFF TGTGCCAGCAGTCCAGGGACACGTGAAAAACTGTTTTTT
. TRBJ2-3 TRBV15 . CATSREGGFGVTDTQYF TGTGCCACCAGCAGAGAGGGGGGATTTGGGGTCACAGATACGCAGTATTTT
. TRBJ1-1 TRBV29-1 . CSVDIPQGGTEAFF TGCAGCGTTGACATCCCTCAGGGAGGCACTGAAGCTTTCTTT
. TRBJ2-7 TRBV2 once CARSRGREIDEQYF TGTGCCCGCTCCAGGGGGCGGGAGATTGACGAGCAGTACTTC
. TRBJ2-3 TRBV19 few CASSIDPGRSTDTQYF TGTGCCAGTAGTATAGATCCAGGGAGGAGCACAGATACGCAGTATTTT
. TRBJ1-1 TRBV14 . CASSQEGGSWTEAFF TGTGCCAGCAGCCAAGAAGGGGGTAGTTGGACTGAAGCTTTCTTT
TRBD1 TRBJ2-7 TRBV7-2 once CASSLVLTGVDEQYF TGTGCCAGCAGCTTAGTATTGACAGGGGTCGACGAGCAGTACTTC
. TRBJ2-1 TRBV4-3 . CASSQVLAASNEQFF TGCGCCAGCAGCCAAGTACTAGCCGCATCGAATGAGCAGTTCTTC
. TRBJ1-4 TRBV7-9 . CASSLWGANEKLFF TGTGCCAGCAGCTTATGGGGCGCCAATGAAAAACTGTTTTTT
. TRBJ2-1 TRBV7-6 . CASSWAQAPNEQFF TGTGCCAGCAGCTGGGCCCAGGCACCCAATGAGCAGTTCTTC
TRBD1 TRBJ1-2 TRBV19 . CASRERQGRYGYTF TGTGCCAGTAGGGAACGACAGGGGAGGTATGGCTACACCTTC
. TRBJ1-1 TRBV5-1 . CASRNNRRINLNTEAFF TGCGCCAGCAGAAATAACCGGAGAATCAACTTGAACACTGAAGCTTTCTTT
. TRBJ2-7 TRBV4-2 once CASSRAGQGKDEQYF TGTGCCAGCAGCCGAGCCGGGCAGGGGAAGGACGAGCAGTACTTC
. TRBJ2-7 TRBV5-1 . CASSPGPGRSEQYF TGCGCCAGCAGCCCGGGCCCAGGGCGCAGCGAGCAGTACTTC
. TRBJ1-1 TRBV7-6 . CASSQELNTEAFF TGTGCCAGCAGCCAAGAGTTGAACACTGAAGCTTTCTTT
. TRBJ2-2 TRBV19 . CASRMRPGWPGELFF TGTGCCAGTAGGATGAGACCCGGGTGGCCCGGGGAGCTGTTTTTT
TRBD2 TRBJ2-1 TRBV10-3 . CAISGTSGSSYNEQFF TGTGCCATCAGTGGGACTAGCGGTAGCTCCTACAATGAGCAGTTCTTC
. TRBJ2-7 TRBV14 . CASSQHRSSYEQYF TGTGCCAGCAGCCAACACAGGAGCTCCTACGAGCAGTACTTC
. TRBJ2-7 TRBV5-6 . CASSLGQGGYEQYF TGTGCCAGCAGCTTGGGCCAGGGAGGCTACGAGCAGTACTTC
. TRBJ2-2 TRBV2 . CASSGSLGTLNTGELFF TGTGCCAGCAGTGGCTCACTCGGGACTTTAAACACCGGGGAGCTGTTTTTT
TRBD1 TRBJ2-7 TRBV11-1 . CASSPRDRALYEQYF TGTGCCAGCAGCCCCCGGGACAGGGCATTGTACGAGCAGTACTTC
TRBD2 TRBJ2-7 TRBV6-1 . CASSEGGSWYEQYF TGTGCCAGCAGTGAGGGCGGGAGTTGGTACGAGCAGTACTTC
. TRBJ2-5 TRBV28 . CASSSRNRETQYF TGTGCCAGCAGTTCGCGAAATAGAGAGACCCAGTACTTC
. TRBJ1-1 TRBV30 . CAYLTGWNTEAFF TGTGCCTACTTGACAGGATGGAACACTGAAGCTTTCTTT